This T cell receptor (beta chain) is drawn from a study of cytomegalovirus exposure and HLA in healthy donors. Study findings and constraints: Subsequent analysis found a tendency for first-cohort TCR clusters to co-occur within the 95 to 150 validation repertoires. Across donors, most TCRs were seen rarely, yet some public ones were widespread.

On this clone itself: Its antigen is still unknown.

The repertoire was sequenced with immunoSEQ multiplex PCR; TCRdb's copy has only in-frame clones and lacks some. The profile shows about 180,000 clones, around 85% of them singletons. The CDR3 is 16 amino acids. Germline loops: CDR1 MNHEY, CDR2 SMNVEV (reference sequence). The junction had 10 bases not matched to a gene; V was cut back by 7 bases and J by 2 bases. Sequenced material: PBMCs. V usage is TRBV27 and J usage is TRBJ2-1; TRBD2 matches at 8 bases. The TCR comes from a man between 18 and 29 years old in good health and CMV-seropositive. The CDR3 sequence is CASMSALRGAYNEQFF. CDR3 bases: TGTGCCAGCATGTCAGCCTTGCGGGGGGCCTACAATGAGCAGTTCTTC.